This TCR beta chain was sequenced in a study of blood T cell repertoires in COVID-19. Overall study context: Acute-phase and convalescent COVID-19 samples originated in the United States, Italy and Spain.

Assay: immunoSEQ multiplex PCR; the TCRdb copy retains only in-frame clones and omits some. This table has under 110,000 clones, about 84% appearing once. Germline V CDR1 and CDR2: PRHDT, FYEKMQ (reference sequence). CDR3 length: 14 residues. Losses at the gene ends were 7 bases for V and 6 bases for J; bases not matched to a gene: 10. The chain uses TRBV13 and TRBJ2-7; 9 bases map to TRBD2. The sample comprised peripheral blood. This clonotype was obtained from a woman aged 60-70 years with acute or convalescent COVID-19. Here the CDR3 DNA reads TGTGCCAGCACCCTAGGCGGGGGGGTCGGCGAGCAGTACTTC. Translating gives CASTLGGGVGEQYF. Full variable domain (remainder filled in from reference TRBV13 and TRBJ2-7): AAGVIQSPRHLIKEKRETATLKCYPIPRHDTVYWYQQGPGQDPQFLISFYEKMQSDKGSIPDRFSAQQFSDYHSELNMSSLELGDSALYFCASTLGGGVGEQYFGPGTRLTVT.